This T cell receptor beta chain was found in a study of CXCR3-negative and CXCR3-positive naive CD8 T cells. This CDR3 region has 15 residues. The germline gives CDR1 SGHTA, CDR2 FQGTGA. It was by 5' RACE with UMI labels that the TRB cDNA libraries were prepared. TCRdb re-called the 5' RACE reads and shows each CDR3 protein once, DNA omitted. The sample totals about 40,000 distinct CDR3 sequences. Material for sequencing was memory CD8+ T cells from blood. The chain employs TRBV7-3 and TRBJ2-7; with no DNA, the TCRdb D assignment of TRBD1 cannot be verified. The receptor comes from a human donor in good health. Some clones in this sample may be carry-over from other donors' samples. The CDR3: CASSLIAGGTYEQYF.